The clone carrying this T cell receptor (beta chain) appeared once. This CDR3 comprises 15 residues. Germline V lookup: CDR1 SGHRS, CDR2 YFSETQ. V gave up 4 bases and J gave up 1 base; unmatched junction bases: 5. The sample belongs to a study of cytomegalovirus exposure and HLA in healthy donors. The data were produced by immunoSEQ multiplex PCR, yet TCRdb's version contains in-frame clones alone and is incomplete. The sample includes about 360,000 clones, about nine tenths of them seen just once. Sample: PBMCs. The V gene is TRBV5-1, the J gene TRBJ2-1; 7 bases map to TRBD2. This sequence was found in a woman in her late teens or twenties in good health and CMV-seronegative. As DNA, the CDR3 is TGCGCCAGCAGCAGGGGAGGGATATCCTACAATGAGCAGTTCTTC. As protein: CASSRGGISYNEQFF.